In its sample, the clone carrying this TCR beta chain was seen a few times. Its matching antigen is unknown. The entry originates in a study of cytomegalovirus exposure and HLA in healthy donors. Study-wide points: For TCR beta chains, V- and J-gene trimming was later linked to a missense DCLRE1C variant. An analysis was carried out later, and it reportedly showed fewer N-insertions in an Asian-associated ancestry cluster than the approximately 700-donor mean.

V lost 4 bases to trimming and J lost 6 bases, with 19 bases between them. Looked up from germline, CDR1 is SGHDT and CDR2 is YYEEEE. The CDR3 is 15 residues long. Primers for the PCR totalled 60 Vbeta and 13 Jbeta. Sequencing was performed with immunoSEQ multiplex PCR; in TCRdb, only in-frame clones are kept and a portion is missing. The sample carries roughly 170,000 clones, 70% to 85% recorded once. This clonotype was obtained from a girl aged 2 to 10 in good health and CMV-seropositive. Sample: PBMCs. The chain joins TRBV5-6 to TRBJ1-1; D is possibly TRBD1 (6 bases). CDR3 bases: TGTGCCAGCAGCCATCAAGACGGACAGAGGGCTGAAGCTTTCTTT. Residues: CASSHQDGQRAEAFF.